Following are 23 T cell receptor beta chains from one sample sequenced in a study of monozygotic twins with inflammatory bowel disease. One entry per CDR3 protein, without DNA, is what TCRdb gives after re-calling the 5' RACE reads. The table for this sample gives around 150,000 distinct CDR3 sequences. Source material: blood. The receptors derive from a human donor with ulcerative colitis or Crohn's disease, or a healthy co-twin of an affected twin (not recorded which).

This clonotype registers medium-sized by frequency. The chain joins TRBV11-3 to TRBJ2-3; TCRdb outputs TRBD2, but without DNA this stays unchecked. Per the germline V gene, CDR1 is SGHNT and CDR2 is YENEEA. The CDR3 is 17 residues long. This chain's CDR3 is CASSLGDRAGPTDTQYF.

The chain joins TRBV5-1 to TRBJ2-7; the D call from TCRdb, TRBD1, cannot be confirmed without DNA. CDR1 and CDR2 (germline): SGHRS, YFSETQ. The CDR3 loop spans 14 amino acids. The CDR3 loop is CASRTGTGPYEQYF.

The gene calls are TRBV24-1 and TRBJ1-5. Germline assignment: CDR1 KGHDR and CDR2 SFDVKD. This CDR3 has 12 residues. The CDR3 region is CATSDFSEPQHF.

The chain has TRBV20-1 and TRBJ1-4. CDR3 length: 15 residues. Germline CDR1 and CDR2: DFQATT and SNEGSKA (reference sequence). The chain's CDR3 is CSARGQRTTNEKLFF.

The chain carries TRBV27 and TRBJ1-2; absent DNA, TCRdb's TRBD1 call cannot be checked. Per the germline V gene, CDR1 is MNHEY and CDR2 is SMNVEV (reference sequence). The CDR3 runs to 15 residues. This CDR3 reads CASSPWGQGIYGYTF.

The chain combines TRBV9 with TRBJ2-5. This CDR3 spans 14 amino acids. Per the germline V gene, CDR1 is SGDLS and CDR2 is YYNGEE. This CDR3 reads CASSTLSGKETQYF.

V gene TRBV28 combines with J gene TRBJ1-5. The CDR3 covers 16 residues. Germline V CDR1 and CDR2: MDHEN, SYDVKM. The CDR3 spells CASTPRLVYSNQPQHF.

The chain links TRBV7-2 to TRBJ1-1. The CDR3 spans 12 residues. Germline CDR1 is SGHTA and CDR2 is FQGNSA. The CDR3 protein is CASSQRRTEAFF.

The V gene is TRBV6-1, the J gene TRBJ1-2; TCRdb names TRBD1, which stays unverified in the absence of DNA. Germline CDR1 MNHNS, CDR2 SASEGT. The CDR3 has 13 residues. The CDR3 sequence is CARDGGEGYGYTF.

The CDR3 spells CTMGDRWNTEAFF. The chain employs TRBV30 and TRBJ1-1; TCRdb selects TRBD1, and the lack of DNA leaves this call unchecked. Germline values: CDR1 GTSNPN, CDR2 SVGIG (reference sequence). The CDR3 loop spans 13 amino acids.

The V call is TRBV7-2, the J call TRBJ2-1; the D call of TRBD2 rests on TCRdb alone, since no DNA is present to check it. This CDR3 is 14 amino acids long. CDR1 SGHTA and CDR2 FQGNSA come from the germline V gene. Here the CDR3 reads CASSPEVWAGEQFF.

The CDR3 spells CAISGEGTSSYEQYF. The V call is TRBV10-3, the J call TRBJ2-7; TCRdb names TRBD1, which stays unverified in the absence of DNA. The CDR3 is made up of 15 amino acids. CDR1 is ENHRY and CDR2 is SYGVKD in the germline V gene.

V usage is TRBV7-8 and J usage is TRBJ1-6. Germline V gene sequence: CDR1 SGHVS, CDR2 FQNEAQ. The CDR3 is 12 amino acids. The chain's CDR3 is CASSLLLSPLHF.

V is TRBV9 and J is TRBJ1-2; TCRdb returns TRBD1, unconfirmable since there is no DNA. The CDR3 contains 14 residues. CDR1 is SGDLS, CDR2 YYNGEE, per germline. The CDR3: CASSVNRGDYGYTF.

The J gene is TRBJ2-7, the V gene TRBV6-5; TCRdb gives TRBD1 as the D gene, but with no DNA this cannot be confirmed. CDR1 and CDR2 from the germline V gene are MNHEY and SVGAGI. The CDR3 is 16 amino acids. The CDR3 sequence: CASSYPGGDRTYEQYF.

The chain has TRBV28 and TRBJ2-3; without DNA, the TCRdb call of TRBD1 cannot be checked. Germline assignment: CDR1 MDHEN and CDR2 SYDVKM. The CDR3 has 14 amino acids. CDR3: CASETGQATDTQYF. The complete variable domain, with remaining parts taken from reference TRBV28 and TRBJ2-3, reads DVKVTQSSRYLVKRTGEKVFLECVQDMDHENMFWYRQDPGLGLRLIYFSYDVKMKEKGDIPEGYSVSREKKERFSLILESASTNQTSMYLCASETGQATDTQYFGPGTRLTVL.

CDR3: CASSPGEGGRSEQYF. This chain uses TRBV18 with TRBJ2-7; TCRdb picks TRBD1, but there is no DNA to check that call. Germline loops: CDR1 KGHSH, CDR2 LQKENI. The CDR3 consists of 15 residues.

The genes are TRBV28 and TRBJ2-7; checking the TCRdb D call of TRBD2 is not possible without DNA. The germline CDR1 and CDR2 sequences are MDHEN and SYDVKM. CDR3 length equals 13 residues. CDR3 amino acids: CASSPPSLAAKYF.

The J gene is TRBJ2-7, the V gene TRBV6-2 or TRBV6-3; without DNA, the TCRdb call of TRBD2 cannot be checked. CDR3 length equals 14 residues. Germline CDR1 reads MNHEY; CDR2 reads SVGEGT. CDR3 region: CASRVYGLSYEQYF.

This chain uses TRBV3-1 with TRBJ1-2; TCRdb selects TRBD1, and the lack of DNA leaves this call unchecked. The CDR3 contains 16 residues. Per the germline V gene, CDR1 is LGHDT and CDR2 is YNNKEL (reference sequence). The CDR3 is CASSPQFGQGDYGYTF.

The chain couples TRBV20-1 to TRBJ2-3; TCRdb picks TRBD2, but there is no DNA to check that call. Germline V gene data show CDR1 as DFQATT and CDR2 as SNEGSKA (reference sequence). This CDR3 contains 13 residues. CDR3 region: CSARDPDRDTQYF.

This chain connects TRBV19 to TRBJ2-3; the D call from TCRdb, TRBD2, cannot be confirmed without DNA. The germline CDR1 and CDR2 sequences are LNHDA and SQIVND (reference sequence). The CDR3 has 15 amino acids. The CDR3 here is CASSILAGDTDTQYF. Complete variable domain (other parts from reference TRBV19 and TRBJ2-3): DGGITQSPKYLFRKEGQNVTLSCEQNLNHDAMYWYRQDPGQGLRLIYYSQIVNDFQKGDIAEGYSVSREKKESFPLTVTSAQKNPTAFYLCASSILAGDTDTQYFGPGTRLTVL.

The gene calls are TRBV5-1 and TRBJ1-4; TCRdb reports TRBD1, a call that lacks DNA to check it against. The CDR3 runs 16 residues. The germline V gene has CDR1 SGHRS and CDR2 YFSETQ. CDR3 sequence reads: CASSSRPDREDEKLFF.